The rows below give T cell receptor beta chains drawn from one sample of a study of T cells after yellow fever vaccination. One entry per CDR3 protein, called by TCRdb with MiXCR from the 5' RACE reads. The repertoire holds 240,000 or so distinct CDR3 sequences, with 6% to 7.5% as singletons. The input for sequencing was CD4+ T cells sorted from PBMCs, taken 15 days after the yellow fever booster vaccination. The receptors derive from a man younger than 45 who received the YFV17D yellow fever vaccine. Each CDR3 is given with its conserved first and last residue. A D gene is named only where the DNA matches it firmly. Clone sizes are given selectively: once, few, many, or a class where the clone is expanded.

TGTGCCAGCAGTGTTGCAGGGGGCTCCTACGAGCAGTACTTC | CASSVAGGSYEQYF | - | TRBV6-4 | 14 | TRBJ2-7 | TRBD1
TGCGCCAGCAGCCAATTAGCGGGAGTGGCCGGGGAGCTGTTTTTT | CASSQLAGVAGELFF | - | TRBV4-1 | 15 | TRBJ2-2 | TRBD2
TGTGCCAGCAGCTTAAACCCTGACAGGGGGACCGGGGAGCTGTTTTTT | CASSLNPDRGTGELFF | - | TRBV7-3 | 16 | TRBJ2-2 | TRBD1
TGTGCCAGCAGTTTGAGGACTGCCGAGAATTCACCCCTCCACTTT | CASSLRTAENSPLHF | many | TRBV27 | 15 | TRBJ1-6 | -
TGTGCCAGCAGCCGTACTAGCGGGGGCCGGGCGCAGTACTTC | CASSRTSGGRAQYF | - | TRBV7-8 | 14 | TRBJ2-7 | TRBD2
TGCGCCAGCAGCCCTAGCGGGGGCTCCCAAGAGACCCAGTACTTC | CASSPSGGSQETQYF | - | TRBV5-1 | 15 | TRBJ2-5 | TRBD2
TGTGCCAGCAGTCAAACTGGATACGAGCAGTACTTC | CASSQTGYEQYF | many | TRBV27 | 12 | TRBJ2-7 | -
TGTGCCAGCAGCTTAAGCCTCGGGAGCCTCCCCTACAATGAGCAGTTCTTC | CASSLSLGSLPYNEQFF | few | TRBV11-2 | 17 | TRBJ2-1 | -
TGCAGCGTCAATGAAGGACCGGAAAAACTGTTTTTT | CSVNEGPEKLFF | few | TRBV29-1 | 12 | TRBJ1-4 | -
TGCGCCAGCAGCCAGGGACTAGCGCAACAAGAGACCCAGTACTTC | CASSQGLAQQETQYF | few | TRBV4-3 | 15 | TRBJ2-5 | TRBD2
TGTGCCAGCAAACAGGACACGACCTCCCGGGAGCTGTTTTTT | CASKQDTTSRELFF | - | TRBV28 | 14 | TRBJ2-2 | -
TGTGCCATCCGGGGGGGAGGGCCCTCCGGTTCGAATGAGCAGTTCTTC | CAIRGGGPSGSNEQFF | many | TRBV27 | 16 | TRBJ2-1 | TRBD2
TGTGCCACCAGTGATACGGGACAGGTAGACAATGAGCAGTTCTTC | CATSDTGQVDNEQFF | - | TRBV24-1 | 15 | TRBJ2-1 | TRBD1
TGTGCCAGCAGCTTTCGGATAGCGAACACCGGGGAGCTGTTTTTT | CASSFRIANTGELFF | few | TRBV5-6 | 15 | TRBJ2-2 | -
TGTGCCAGCAGCCAAGGCCCCCCCCAGAGCAATGAGCAGTTCTTC | CASSQGPPQSNEQFF | - | TRBV14 | 15 | TRBJ2-1 | -
TGTGCCAGCGGACCCGGGGTCCTTTCTGGGGCCAACGTCCTGACTTTC | CASGPGVLSGANVLTF | few | TRBV28 | 16 | TRBJ2-6 | -
TGTGCCAGCAGGGAACGGCCGAACACCGGGGAGCTGTTTTTT | CASRERPNTGELFF | few | TRBV12-3/TRBV12-4 | 14 | TRBJ2-2 | -
TGCGCCAGCAGCTTGGAAGGCGGGGCTGAGCAGTTCTTC | CASSLEGGAEQFF | - | TRBV5-1 | 13 | TRBJ2-1 | -
TGTGCCAGCAGCTCCCGACTAGCTTCCGGGGAGCTGTTTTTT | CASSSRLASGELFF | few | TRBV7-3 | 14 | TRBJ2-2 | TRBD2
TGCAGTGCTTTAGCGGGAAAACAGCTAGCCAAAAACATTCAGTACTTC | CSALAGKQLAKNIQYF | - | TRBV20-1 | 16 | TRBJ2-4 | TRBD2
TGCGCCAGCAGCCCCTCCGATGCTGTCTACGAGCAGTACTTC | CASSPSDAVYEQYF | few | TRBV5-1 | 14 | TRBJ2-7 | -
TGTGCCACCAGTGGCACGATCGGCGAGACCCAGTACTTC | CATSGTIGETQYF | - | TRBV15 | 13 | TRBJ2-5 | -
TGTGCCAGCAGTTACTACGGTTTCTACAATGAGCAGTTCTTC | CASSYYGFYNEQFF | many | TRBV6-5 | 14 | TRBJ2-1 | -
TGTGCCAGCAGCCCGCATCCGAACACTGAAGCTTTCTTT | CASSPHPNTEAFF | few | TRBV7-2 | 13 | TRBJ1-1 | -
TGTGCCAGCAGTTTAGCCCGGCATACTAATGAAAAACTGTTTTTT | CASSLARHTNEKLFF | few | TRBV27 | 15 | TRBJ1-4 | -
TGTGCCAGCAGCGTATCCCCAGGGTCCTACGAGCAGTACTTC | CASSVSPGSYEQYF | many | TRBV9 | 14 | TRBJ2-7 | -
TGCAGCGATGGACTAGCGGAGGGTACGCAGTATTTT | CSDGLAEGTQYF | many | TRBV29-1 | 12 | TRBJ2-3 | TRBD2
TGTGCCAGCAGCTTAAGGTCCCAGGTTCGAGAGACCCAGTACTTC | CASSLRSQVRETQYF | - | TRBV7-2 | 15 | TRBJ2-5 | -
TGTGCCACCAGCAGAGATTCGCCGGGCCGGAGGGAGCAGTACTTC | CATSRDSPGRREQYF | few | TRBV15 | 15 | TRBJ2-7 | -
TGCAGTGCTAGAGATACCAGGATTCTAGGACAGCAAGAGACCCAGTACTTC | CSARDTRILGQQETQYF | - | TRBV20-1 | 17 | TRBJ2-5 | -
TGTGCCAGCAGTACAGTGCGACTGACCAATGAGCAGTTCTTC | CASSTVRLTNEQFF | - | TRBV12-3/TRBV12-4 | 14 | TRBJ2-1 | -
TGCGCCAGCGGGCGGACTAGCGTTGAGCAGTTCTTC | CASGRTSVEQFF | few | TRBV10-2 | 12 | TRBJ2-1 | TRBD2
TGCAGTGCTAGACAGGGCGTTCAGCCCCAGCATTTT | CSARQGVQPQHF | many | TRBV20-1 | 12 | TRBJ1-5 | -
TGTGCCAGCAGCCCCGGGGGGAGGACCTACAATGAGCAGTTCTTC | CASSPGGRTYNEQFF | many | TRBV28 | 15 | TRBJ2-1 | TRBD2
TGTGCCAGCTCACCAGGGGCAGGCTCGGATCAGCCCCAGCATTTT | CASSPGAGSDQPQHF | many | TRBV18 | 15 | TRBJ1-5 | -
TGTGCCAGCAGTTTAATAGGTAGGACCCTCGCAGGCATTCAGTACTTC | CASSLIGRTLAGIQYF | many | TRBV28 | 16 | TRBJ2-4 | -
TGCGCCAGCAGCTTGGAGGCTAGCGGGGGCTACAATGAGCAGTTCTTC | CASSLEASGGYNEQFF | few | TRBV5-1 | 16 | TRBJ2-1 | TRBD2
TGTGCCAGCAGCGTAGCTCTCAACACAGATACGCAGTATTTT | CASSVALNTDTQYF | many | TRBV9 | 14 | TRBJ2-3 | -
TGTGCCAGCAGCGTAGAAGCGGGAGCGCGGGAGCAGTACTTC | CASSVEAGAREQYF | few | TRBV9 | 14 | TRBJ2-7 | TRBD2
TGTGCCAGCAGTTACGATCCCGGGTTTAGTGAGAGGCCCTACGAGCAGTACTTC | CASSYDPGFSERPYEQYF | - | TRBV6-5 | 18 | TRBJ2-7 | -
TGTGCCAGCAGCTTACGGACGGATCAAAATGAGCAGTTCTTC | CASSLRTDQNEQFF | - | TRBV7-9 | 14 | TRBJ2-1 | -
TGTGCCAGCCGGGACATCGGATACAATGAGCAGTTCTTC | CASRDIGYNEQFF | few | TRBV19 | 13 | TRBJ2-1 | -
TGCAGTGCTAGACCGGGACTAGCGGAGGGTACGCAGTATTTT | CSARPGLAEGTQYF | many | TRBV20-1 | 14 | TRBJ2-3 | TRBD2
TGTGCCAGCAGCTCAGGGGAACCCACAGATACGCAGTATTTT | CASSSGEPTDTQYF | few | TRBV11-2 | 14 | TRBJ2-3 | -
TGTGCCAGCAGCAAAGAGAGGGACAGGGGGCACGATGAGCAGTTCTTC | CASSKERDRGHDEQFF | many | TRBV21-1 | 16 | TRBJ2-1 | -
TGCAGCGTCTCTGGCCCAGGGGCGGAATCCACAGATACGCAGTATTTT | CSVSGPGAESTDTQYF | once | TRBV29-1 | 16 | TRBJ2-3 | -
TGTGCCAGTAGGGGGCACACCCGTAGGACCGGGGAGCTGTTTTTT | CASRGHTRRTGELFF | many | TRBV19 | 15 | TRBJ2-2 | -
TGTGCCAGCAGCTTGAACCCGGTTGGACTAAGCTCCTACGAGCAGTACTTC | CASSLNPVGLSSYEQYF | many | TRBV5-6 | 17 | TRBJ2-7 | -
TGCAGTGCTCTACAGGGCCCGGGGACAGAAGCTTTCTTT | CSALQGPGTEAFF | - | TRBV20-1 | 13 | TRBJ1-1 | -
TGTGCCAGCAGCTTCTCTAGCGGCTACAATGAGCAGTTCTTC | CASSFSSGYNEQFF | many | TRBV7-2 | 14 | TRBJ2-1 | TRBD2
TGTGCCAGTACCCGGGGGGGGGTCGAATACAATGAGCAGTTCTTC | CASTRGGVEYNEQFF | - | TRBV19 | 15 | TRBJ2-1 | TRBD2
TGTGCCAGTAGATGGACTAGCGGGAAGCCAGATACGCAGTATTTT | CASRWTSGKPDTQYF | - | TRBV19 | 15 | TRBJ2-3 | TRBD2
TGTGCCAGCAGTTACTCCCCACAGGCTAACACCGGGGAGCTGTTTTTT | CASSYSPQANTGELFF | few | TRBV6-5 | 16 | TRBJ2-2 | -
TGTGCCAGCAGAAGACAGGTTTTAGGTCAAGAGACCCAGTACTTC | CASRRQVLGQETQYF | - | TRBV12-3/TRBV12-4 | 15 | TRBJ2-5 | -
TGTGCCAGCAGCTTCTTCCGACAGAGGAGCTCCTACGAGCAGTACTTC | CASSFFRQRSSYEQYF | few | TRBV11-2 | 16 | TRBJ2-7 | -
TGTGCCAGCAGCCAAGTTTACGAGCAGTACTTC | CASSQVYEQYF | many | TRBV14 | 11 | TRBJ2-7 | -
TGTGCCAGCAGCCAAGGACAGATCTATGGCTACACCTTC | CASSQGQIYGYTF | few | TRBV14 | 13 | TRBJ1-2 | -
TGCAGCGTTGCCGAGGGCCTGACTGAAGCTTTCTTT | CSVAEGLTEAFF | - | TRBV29-1 | 12 | TRBJ1-1 | -
TGTGCCAGCACCCCCGGACAGGGAGAGGAGACCCAGTACTTC | CASTPGQGEETQYF | - | TRBV6-2/TRBV6-3 | 14 | TRBJ2-5 | TRBD1
TGTGCCAGCAGCTTGTATGGGGGCTCTGGGGCCAACGTCCTGACTTTC | CASSLYGGSGANVLTF | many | TRBV5-6 | 16 | TRBJ2-6 | -